The 30 T cell receptor beta chains given below trace back to one sample, sequenced in a study of blood T cell repertoires in COVID-19. TCRdb's table, derived via immunoSEQ multiplex PCR, lists solely in-frame clones and lacks some. The sample shows around 500,000 clones, around 85% of them seen only once. Sequenced: peripheral blood. These receptors originate from a human donor in a cohort sampled during active COVID-19.

This chain uses TRBV28 with TRBJ1-2; TRBD1 matches at 8 bases. Germline V gene lookup returns CDR1 MDHEN and CDR2 SYDVKM. The CDR3 has 16 residues. The J segment lost 1 base and the V segment lost 4 bases, leaving 8 bases of the junction unmatched. CDR3 nucleotides: TGTGCCAGCAGTTATGGACAGGGTCCCGTTAACTATGGCTACACCTTC. Its protein product is CASSYGQGPVNYGYTF.

The V call is TRBV4-2, the J call TRBJ2-2, with TRBD2 matching over 16 bases. This CDR3 has 19 amino acids. Germline trimming cut 3 bases from V and 7 bases from J; bases unmatched to any gene: 11. Looked up from germline, CDR1 is LGHNA and CDR2 is YNFKEQ. CDR3 protein: CASSHPGTSGRVIGGELFF. The CDR3 coding sequence is TGTGCCAGCAGCCATCCCGGGACTAGCGGGAGGGTTATTGGCGGGGAGCTGTTTTTT.

This rearrangement joins TRBV7-2 to TRBJ2-2, with a weak D call TRBD1 (6 bases). The CDR3 runs to 18 residues. V was shortened by 5 bases and J by 0 bases, with 19 bases between the two germline ends. Germline values: CDR1 SGHTA, CDR2 FQGNSA. This chain's CDR3 is CASSPGVLGASNTGELFF. As DNA, the CDR3 is TGTGCCAGCAGCCCAGGGGTCCTGGGAGCTTCGAACACCGGGGAGCTGTTTTTT.

The chain is built from TRBV4-1 and TRBJ2-4; D gene unclear. The germline CDR1 and CDR2 sequences are MGHRA and YSYEKL. The V gene lost 0 bases and the J gene lost 1 base, with 7 bases spanning the gap. The CDR3 loop spans 15 amino acids. In DNA, the CDR3 is TGCGCCAGCAGCCAAGAACGGGTGGCCAAAAACATTCAGTACTTC. Translating it yields CASSQERVAKNIQYF.

The rearrangement links TRBV7-3 to TRBJ2-1, with D possibly being TRBD1 (6 bases). V lost 5 bases and J lost 4, with 15 bases in between. The CDR3 is made up of 15 amino acids. CDR1 and CDR2 (germline): SGHTA, FQGTGA. The CDR3 bases are TGTGCCAGCAGCCTGAACCGACAGGAGTACAATGAGCAGTTCTTC. This sequence encodes CASSLNRQEYNEQFF.

The chain joins TRBV7-9 to TRBJ2-1; 7 bases match TRBD1. V trimming: 5 bases; J trimming: 2 bases; junction bases outside the gene matches: 6. CDR3 size: 15 residues. CDR1 and CDR2 (germline): SEHNR, FQNEAQ (reference sequence). The CDR3 nucleotides are TGTGCCAGCAGCCGTCCCGGGACAGCCTACAATGAGCAGTTCTTC. As protein: CASSRPGTAYNEQFF.

V is TRBV24-1 and J is TRBJ1-2; D is perhaps TRBD1 (6 bases). In germline, CDR1 is KGHDR, CDR2 SFDVKD. This CDR3 is 15 amino acids long. The V end was cut by 8 bases, the J end by 2 bases, with 17 bases between. In DNA form, the CDR3 reads TGTGCCACCATTATTCCAGGGGTAATCAACTATGGCTACACCTTC. This translates into CATIIPGVINYGYTF.

V gene TRBV19 combines with J gene TRBJ2-6; 9 nucleotides match TRBD1. The V segment lost 5 bases and the J segment 2 bases; nucleotides outside the gene matches: 4. The CDR3 extends over 16 amino acids. CDR1 LNHDA and CDR2 SQIVND come from the germline V gene (reference sequence). The CDR3 region has the DNA TGTGCCAGTAGTGCGGACAGGGGCGCTGGGGCCAACGTCCTGACTTTC. It is translated as CASSADRGAGANVLTF.

The rearrangement uses TRBV5-5 and TRBJ1-4; the D is unclear. Germline V gives CDR1 SGHKS, CDR2 YYEKEE (reference sequence). The CDR3 runs to 13 residues. Between the trimmed V and J ends, which lost 4 bases and 7 bases, there was a span of 11 bases. CDR3 sequence (DNA): TGTGCCAGCAGCAGCGACGATGGTGAAAAACTGTTTTTT. Translating gives CASSSDDGEKLFF. The variable domain in full, completed from reference TRBV5-5 and TRBJ1-4, reads DAGVTQSPTHLIKTRGQQVTLRCSPISGHKSVSWYQQVLGQGPQFIFQYYEKEERGRGNFPDRFSARQFPNYSSELNVNALLLGDSALYLCASSSDDGEKLFFGSGTQLSVL.

The rearrangement uses TRBV11-1 and TRBJ2-1; D ambiguous. There are 15 residues in the CDR3. The germline V gene encodes CDR1 SGHAT and CDR2 FQDESV (reference sequence). The V end was cut by 1 base, the J end by 0 bases, with 7 bases between. The CDR3 sequence: CASSLGESSYNEQFF. For the CDR3, the DNA is TGTGCCAGCAGCTTAGGAGAGAGCTCCTACAATGAGCAGTTCTTC. Full variable domain (missing parts from reference TRBV11-1 and TRBJ2-1): EAEVAQSPRYKITEKSQAVAFWCDPISGHATLYWYRQILGQGPELLVQFQDESVVDDSQLPKDRFSAERLKGVDSTLKIQPAELGDSAMYLCASSLGESSYNEQFFGPGTRLTVL.

A few counts support this clone. The chain carries TRBV4-2 and TRBJ1-1, with 7 bases that match TRBD1. The V and J ends lost 3 bases and 1 base, in that order; junction bases with no gene match: 2. The CDR3 has 14 amino acids. CDR1 is LGHNA and CDR2 is YNFKEQ in the germline V gene. The CDR3 DNA is TGTGCCAGCAGCCAGGGACAGCCGAACACTGAAGCTTTCTTT. Amino acids: CASSQGQPNTEAFF.

As DNA, the CDR3 is TGTGCCAGCAGCCCCGGGACAGGGCCCTACGAGCAGTACTTC. Translating gives CASSPGTGPYEQYF. This chain links TRBV5-6 with TRBJ2-7; 9 bases map to TRBD1. The germline V gene encodes CDR1 SGHDT and CDR2 YYEEEE. After removal of 4 bases from V and 2 bases from J, the junction contained 4 bases not matched to a gene. CDR3 length: 14 residues.

As concerns this clone: Other DNA variants within this sample encode the same CDR3. The chain links TRBV7-3 to TRBJ1-3; D not certain. Germline V lookup: CDR1 SGHTA, CDR2 FQGTGA. The germline V and J ends were trimmed by 0 bases and 0 bases, with 9 bases remaining between them. CDR3 length: 16 residues. The CDR3 DNA reads TGTGCCAGCAGCTTAACGGGAGGGAACTCTGGAAACACCATATATTTT. Translated: CASSLTGGNSGNTIYF.

V gene TRBV6-6 combines with J gene TRBJ2-7; 12 nucleotides agree with TRBD2. The CDR3 is 15 residues long. V trimming: 3 bases; J trimming: 4 bases; junction bases outside the gene matches: 4. Germline V gene lookup returns CDR1 MNHNY and CDR2 SVGAGI (reference sequence). The CDR3 protein is CASSYPTSGSYEQYF. The CDR3 nucleotides read TGTGCCAGCAGTTATCCGACTAGCGGGAGTTACGAGCAGTACTTC.

The chain links TRBV18 to TRBJ1-1; D is perhaps TRBD1 (5 bases). The CDR3 loop spans 13 amino acids. Trimming left V 2 bases short and J 3 bases short, with 7 bases between. Germline V gene lookup returns CDR1 KGHSH and CDR2 LQKENI. CDR3 in DNA: TGTGCCAGCTCACCAGGGGCAGACACTGAAGCTTTCTTT. Amino acid sequence: CASSPGADTEAFF.

J is TRBJ1-5 and V is TRBV6-6; 8 nucleotides line up with TRBD1. V lost 6 bases to trimming and J lost 7 bases; unmatched junction nucleotides: 5. This CDR3 region has 13 residues. Germline assignment: CDR1 MNHNY and CDR2 SVGAGI (reference sequence). In DNA form, the CDR3 reads TGTGCCAGCAGGGACAGGGAGGACCAGCCCCAGCATTTT. This translates into CASRDREDQPQHF.

This clone was seen a single time. The chain combines TRBV29-1 with TRBJ2-1; tentative D call: TRBD2 (6 bases). The V gene lost 2 bases and the J gene lost 9 bases, with 8 bases spanning the gap. Germline loops: CDR1 SQVTM, CDR2 ANQGSEA. The CDR3 has 11 amino acids. The CDR3 protein is CSVERRGEQFF. As DNA, the CDR3 is TGCAGCGTTGAAAGGCGGGGTGAGCAGTTCTTC.

In the case of this clone: The junction does not match germline at one end; this may be a read error. The J gene is TRBJ2-2, the V gene TRBV7-7, with 10 bases fitting TRBD2. CDR1 is SSHAT and CDR2 is FNYEAQ in the germline V gene (reference sequence). CDR3 length: 16 residues. The DNA for the CDR3 is TGTGCTAGCAGCTTGAAAGCGGGAGGGGTGACCGGGGAGCTGTTTTTT. Translated: CASSLKAGGVTGELFF.

This clone was counted once. The gene calls are TRBV19 and TRBJ2-7, with 10 bases lining up with TRBD2. There are 18 residues in the CDR3. V lost 5 bases and J lost 5; bases outside the gene matches: 18. Germline lookup yields CDR1 LNHDA and CDR2 SQIVND (reference sequence). The chain's CDR3 is CASSVRLAAGGSRHEQYF. CDR3 bases: TGTGCCAGTAGTGTCAGACTCGCAGCGGGAGGGTCCCGACACGAGCAGTACTTC. Filled out from reference TRBV19 and TRBJ2-7, the complete variable domain reads DGGITQSPKYLFRKEGQNVTLSCEQNLNHDAMYWYRQDPGQGLRLIYYSQIVNDFQKGDIAEGYSVSREKKESFPLTVTSAQKNPTAFYLCASSVRLAAGGSRHEQYFGPGTRLTVT.

Only one count was recorded for this clone. V is TRBV4-3 and J is TRBJ2-5; 7 nucleotides align to TRBD2. V lost 0 bases, J lost 4 bases, and 2 bases stayed unmatched. CDR1 is LGHNA and CDR2 is YSLEER in the germline V gene. The CDR3 is 14 amino acids. The CDR3 is CASSQEGGRETQYF. In DNA, the CDR3 is TGCGCCAGCAGCCAAGAGGGCGGGAGAGAGACCCAGTACTTC.

The CDR3 DNA reads TGCAGCGTTGAGGCGGTAGCTCCTAACTATGGCTACACCTTC. Translated: CSVEAVAPNYGYTF. The V and J genes are TRBV29-1 and TRBJ1-2, with D unclear. Germline CDR1 reads SQVTM; CDR2 reads ANQGSEA. The CDR3 runs to 14 residues. Deletions cut 3 bases from V and 0 bases from J, with 11 bases between.

The gene calls are TRBV29-1 and TRBJ1-2; perhaps TRBD1 as D (5 bases). CDR3 length: 12 amino acids. Germline CDR1 and CDR2: SQVTM and ANQGSEA. The V gene lost 6 bases and the J gene lost 4 bases, with 12 bases spanning the gap. The CDR3 spells CSVVQTVYGYTF. CDR3 DNA: TGCAGCGTGGTACAGACAGTCTATGGCTACACCTTC. The entire variable domain, with the rest obtained from reference TRBV29-1 and TRBJ1-2, is as follows: SAVISQKPSRDICQRGTSLTIQCQVDSQVTMMFWYRQQPGQSLTLIATANQGSEATYESGFVIDKFPISRPNLTFSTLTVSNMSPEDSSIYLCSVVQTVYGYTFGSGTRLTVV.

V gene TRBV4-3 combines with J gene TRBJ2-3, with TRBD1 matching over 11 bases. Germline CDR1 and CDR2: LGHNA and YSLEER. Trimming removed 1 base from V and 6 bases from J; junction bases left unmatched: 3. The CDR3 has 15 amino acids. CDR3 loop: CASSQGTGGSDTQYF. The CDR3 DNA is TGCGCCAGCAGCCAAGGGACAGGGGGCTCGGATACGCAGTATTTT.

The CDR3 region has the DNA TGTGCCAGTAGGGGGGACTTTTACAATGAGCAGTTCTTC. Amino acid sequence: CASRGDFYNEQFF. The chain combines TRBV19 with TRBJ2-1; the D gene is possibly TRBD2 (6 bases). With 6 bases removed from V and 4 bases from J, the gap between germline ends came to 10 bases. This CDR3 region has 13 residues. CDR1 is LNHDA, CDR2 SQIVND, per germline (reference sequence).

The chain employs TRBV6-5 and TRBJ1-5; the match to TRBD1 covers 7 bases. Germline CDR1 reads MNHEY; CDR2 reads SVGAGI. This CDR3 has 15 residues. The V gene end was trimmed by 10 bases and the J gene end by 2 bases; junction bases not matched to a gene: 11. The CDR3 protein is CATRQGFSGNQPQHF. CDR3 in DNA: TGTGCCACCAGACAGGGATTTAGTGGCAATCAGCCCCAGCATTTT.

The V and J genes are TRBV5-1 and TRBJ1-1; TRBD1 agrees at 8 bases. Trimming removed 1 base from V and 3 bases from J; junction bases left unmatched: 5. CDR3 size: 15 residues. From germline, CDR1 is SGHRS and CDR2 YFSETQ. CDR3 sequence reads: CASSLSETGDTEAFF. The CDR3 DNA reads TGCGCCAGCAGCTTGTCCGAGACAGGGGACACTGAAGCTTTCTTT.

The V call is TRBV5-1, the J call TRBJ2-1, with 9 bases fitting TRBD2. Germline V gene data show CDR1 as SGHRS and CDR2 as YFSETQ. The CDR3 totals 16 residues. With 1 base clipped from V and 4 bases from J, the junction kept 6 bases outside the gene matches. The CDR3 loop is CASSLRLADTYNEQFF. CDR3 DNA sequence: TGCGCCAGCAGCTTGAGACTAGCGGACACTTACAATGAGCAGTTCTTC.

A single count supports this clone. The V gene is TRBV24-1, the J gene TRBJ1-2, with a weak D call TRBD1 (6 bases). Trimming pared 4 bases from V and 8 bases from J, leaving 13 bases between. Germline loops: CDR1 KGHDR, CDR2 SFDVKD. The CDR3 extends over 13 amino acids. The CDR3 region is CATSDVQGRGYTF. CDR3 in DNA: TGTGCCACCAGTGACGTACAGGGAAGAGGCTACACCTTC.

The chain links TRBV28 to TRBJ2-3; 11 bases line up with TRBD2. Per germline, CDR1 MDHEN and CDR2 SYDVKM. The CDR3 runs to 15 residues. V lost 6 bases and J lost 6; bases outside the gene matches: 8. In DNA, the CDR3 is TGTGCCAGCAGAGAACTAGCGGGAGTTGAGGATACGCAGTATTTT. Translation gives CASRELAGVEDTQYF.

The chain has TRBV9 and TRBJ2-3, with 7 bases aligning to TRBD1. The CDR3 sequence is 15 residues long. Germline CDR1 and CDR2: SGDLS and YYNGEE. The trim removed 6 bases at V and 5 bases at J, leaving 12 bases unmatched. CDR3 nucleotide sequence: TGTGCCAGCAATACAGGGGACAGTGCCGGAGATACGCAGTATTTT. This translates into CASNTGDSAGDTQYF.